These 2 T cell receptor beta chains share one sample of origin, sequenced in a study of blood T cell repertoires in COVID-19. Generated by immunoSEQ multiplex PCR, the TCRdb table keeps only in-frame clones and is missing some. This table has around 290,000 clones, 90% to 95% appearing once. Material for sequencing was peripheral blood. Source of these receptors: a woman under 40 with COVID-19, enrolled during active disease.

The V call is TRBV7-2, the J call TRBJ2-3; D is possibly TRBD1 (5 bases). Germline CDR1 SGHTA, CDR2 FQGNSA. The germline V and J ends were trimmed by 2 bases and 9 bases, with 12 bases remaining between them. The CDR3 length is 13 residues. The CDR3 DNA sequence: TGTGCCAGCAGCTTAATGGTTACAGGCACGCAGTATTTT. Protein product: CASSLMVTGTQYF.

The CDR3 region is CASGREADQPQHF. CDR3 in DNA: TGTGCCAGCGGTAGAGAGGCGGATCAGCCCCAGCATTTT. The chain uses TRBV28 and TRBJ1-5; D is ambiguous. Germline V gene lookup returns CDR1 MDHEN and CDR2 SYDVKM. The CDR3 loop spans 13 amino acids. The V and J ends lost 8 bases and 5 bases respectively, with 13 bases between them. Complete variable domain (other parts from reference TRBV28 and TRBJ1-5): DVKVTQSSRYLVKRTGEKVFLECVQDMDHENMFWYRQDPGLGLRLIYFSYDVKMKEKGDIPEGYSVSREKKERFSLILESASTNQTSMYLCASGREADQPQHFGDGTRLSIL.